The 30 T cell receptor beta chains below all came from one sample that was sequenced in a study of T cells after yellow fever vaccination. MiXCR was run by TCRdb on the 5' RACE reads, yielding one entry per CDR3 protein. The table includes approximately 550,000 distinct CDR3 sequences, over 15% detected once. Source: PBMCs, taken 15 days after the yellow fever booster vaccination. These TCRs come from a man in his thirties or forties who received the YFV17D yellow fever vaccine.

This clonotype was seen a handful of times. V is TRBV6-5 and J is TRBJ2-7, with D tentatively TRBD1 (6 bases). V was pared by 0 bases and J by 3 bases, with 12 bases between. Germline CDR1 is MNHEY and CDR2 is SVGAGI. CDR3 length: 15 amino acids. This chain's CDR3 is CASSYSPRGDYEQYF. CDR3 nucleotides: TGTGCCAGCAGTTACTCGCCCAGGGGAGACTACGAGCAGTACTTC.

This clonotype has just a few counts. The chain couples TRBV14 to TRBJ2-1; D gene ambiguous. Trimming cost V 0 bases and J 4 bases, with 7 bases left between them. The CDR3 is 14 residues long. CDR1 is SGHDN and CDR2 is FVKESK in the germline V gene. The CDR3: CASSQDPAYNEQFF. The DNA of the CDR3 is TGTGCCAGCAGCCAAGATCCGGCTTACAATGAGCAGTTCTTC. Full variable domain (rest looked up from reference TRBV14 and TRBJ2-1): EAGVTQFPSHSVIEKGQTVTLRCDPISGHDNLYWYRRVMGKEIKFLLHFVKESKQDESGMPNNRFLAERTGGTYSTLKVQPAELEDSGVYFCASSQDPAYNEQFFGPGTRLTVL.

This clonotype was found a few times. The J gene is TRBJ2-7, the V gene TRBV18; no definite D call. The V gene's germline CDR1 is KGHSH and CDR2 LQKENI. V lost 1 base and J lost 2, with 6 bases in between. CDR3 length equals 13 residues. The CDR3 spells CASSPLETYEQYF. The CDR3 DNA sequence: TGTGCCAGCTCACCACTGGAAACCTACGAGCAGTACTTC. Together with reference TRBV18 and TRBJ2-7, the CDR3 gives the full variable domain: NAGVMQNPRHLVRRRGQEARLRCSPMKGHSHVYWYRQLPEEGLKFMVYLQKENIIDESGMPKERFSAEFPKEGPSILRIQQVVRGDSAAYFCASSPLETYEQYFGPGTRLTVT.

This clonotype was seen only a few times. The chain recombines TRBV6-2 or TRBV6-3 with TRBJ2-1; 7 bases line up with TRBD2. Germline loops: CDR1 MNHEY, CDR2 SVGEGT. The CDR3 totals 13 residues. The V and J ends lost 2 bases and 11 bases, in that order; junction bases with no gene match: 6. CDR3 residues: CASSYGGSPKQFF. DNA for the CDR3: TGTGCCAGCAGTTACGGCGGGAGCCCTAAGCAGTTCTTC.

V is TRBV27 and J is TRBJ2-1, with TRBD1 as a possible D gene (6 bases). Germline lookup yields CDR1 MNHEY and CDR2 SMNVEV (reference sequence). V was pared by 6 bases and J by 1 base, with 13 bases between. This CDR3 has 15 residues. The CDR3: CASRIGTPSYNEQFF. The CDR3 DNA reads TGTGCCAGCAGAATCGGGACACCTTCCTACAATGAGCAGTTCTTC.

The chain carries TRBV7-9 and TRBJ2-5; D unclear. This CDR3 region has 13 residues. V was pared by 1 base and J by 4 bases, with 7 bases between. Germline V lookup: CDR1 SEHNR, CDR2 FQNEAQ (reference sequence). The CDR3 DNA follows: TGTGCCAGCAGCTTAGAGACGGGAGAGACCCAGTACTTC. Amino acid sequence: CASSLETGETQYF.

This clonotype was seen a few times. V is TRBV20-1 and J is TRBJ2-2; D is undetermined. This CDR3 is 14 amino acids long. Germline values: CDR1 DFQATT, CDR2 SNEGSKA (reference sequence). Trimming removed 0 bases from V and 4 bases from J, with 9 bases in between. The CDR3 here is CSARDLGSTGELFF. The CDR3 coding sequence is TGCAGTGCTAGAGATCTGGGTAGCACCGGGGAGCTGTTTTTT.

The CDR3 region is CSGLFHEQFF. The CDR3, as DNA: TGCAGCGGACTTTTCCATGAGCAGTTCTTC. The V call is TRBV29-1, the J call TRBJ2-1; no reliable D call. The CDR3 consists of 10 residues. V was clipped by 7 bases and J by 8 bases, with 9 bases between them. Germline V CDR1 and CDR2: SQVTM, ANQGSEA.

This clonotype was counted a single time. The CDR3 region is CASSLAGTGVLDTQYF. In DNA form, the CDR3 reads TGTGCCAGCAGCTTGGCCGGGACAGGGGTTTTAGATACGCAGTATTTT. The V and J genes are TRBV5-4 and TRBJ2-3; TRBD1 matches 10 bases. This CDR3 is 16 amino acids long. Germline CDR1 reads SGHNT; CDR2 reads YYREEE (reference sequence). Trimming removed 0 bases from V and 5 bases from J; junction bases left unmatched: 6. Variable domain in full (rest from reference TRBV5-4 and TRBJ2-3): ETGVTQSPTHLIKTRGQQVTLRCSSQSGHNTVSWYQQALGQGPQFIFQYYREEENGRGNFPPRFSGLQFPNYSSELNVNALELDDSALYLCASSLAGTGVLDTQYFGPGTRLTVL.

The chain uses TRBV5-6 and TRBJ2-7; possibly TRBD1 or TRBD2 for D (5 bases each). Trimming stripped 0 bases from V and 2 bases from J, with 12 bases between. The CDR3 is 15 amino acids. Germline CDR1 and CDR2: SGHDT and YYEEEE. The CDR3 region is CASSLAGRSTYEQYF. Here the CDR3 DNA reads TGTGCCAGCAGCTTGGCGGGGCGCAGCACCTACGAGCAGTACTTC.

CDR3 protein: CSVGEVLAGNTIYF. As DNA, the CDR3 is TGCAGCGTTGGGGAAGTGTTGGCTGGAAACACCATATATTTT. J is TRBJ1-3 and V is TRBV29-1; D call uncertain. The CDR3 is made up of 14 amino acids. Trimming left V 4 bases short and J 2 bases short, with 12 bases between. Germline V gives CDR1 SQVTM, CDR2 ANQGSEA.

The rearrangement links TRBV6-2 or TRBV6-3 to TRBJ2-3; D is unclear. The CDR3 is 12 amino acids. Trimming left V 6 bases short and J 3 bases short, with 7 bases between. Germline loops: CDR1 MNHEY, CDR2 SVGEGT. The CDR3 region has the DNA TGTGCCAGCAGAAAGGAAACAGATACGCAGTATTTT. This sequence encodes CASRKETDTQYF.

This chain connects TRBV29-1 to TRBJ2-3; no clear D. The CDR3 extends over 13 amino acids. V was trimmed by 3 bases and J by 0 bases, leaving 7 bases between them. The germline V gene has CDR1 SQVTM and CDR2 ANQGSEA. DNA of the CDR3: TGCAGCGTTGACACCCCTAGCACAGATACGCAGTATTTT. Its protein is CSVDTPSTDTQYF.

The chain's CDR3 is CSGGTPGELFF. The CDR3 DNA follows: TGCAGCGGGGGAACCCCGGGGGAGCTGTTTTTT. The chain uses TRBV29-1 and TRBJ2-2, with no clear D. Per the germline V gene, CDR1 is SQVTM and CDR2 is ANQGSEA. This CDR3 contains 11 residues. V lost 7 bases and J lost 8, with 11 bases in between.

The rearrangement links TRBV5-1 to TRBJ2-2, with D perhaps TRBD2 (5 bases). The germline V and J ends were trimmed by 6 bases and 6 bases, with 12 bases remaining between them. The CDR3 loop spans 13 amino acids. CDR1 is SGHRS, CDR2 YFSETQ, per germline. The CDR3 loop is CASKPTSPGELFF. The CDR3 DNA reads as TGCGCCAGCAAGCCAACTAGTCCCGGGGAGCTGTTTTTT.

The CDR3 protein is CSANRVLGETQYF. The CDR3 DNA follows: TGCAGTGCTAACAGGGTCCTGGGGGAGACCCAGTACTTC. V usage is TRBV20-1 and J usage is TRBJ2-5, with TRBD1 as a possible D gene (6 bases). CDR1 and CDR2 from the germline V gene are DFQATT and SNEGSKA (reference sequence). V was pared by 4 bases and J by 5 bases, with 14 bases between. The CDR3 sequence is 13 residues long.

The V gene is TRBV20-1, the J gene TRBJ1-4; D is perhaps TRBD1 (5 bases). This CDR3 region has 14 residues. The germline V gene encodes CDR1 DFQATT and CDR2 SNEGSKA (reference sequence). V was shortened by 0 bases and J by 5 bases, with 10 bases between the two germline ends. CDR3 in amino acids: CSARDGRANEKLFF. The CDR3 DNA is TGCAGTGCTAGAGATGGCAGGGCGAATGAAAAACTGTTTTTT.

The CDR3: CSASWPGRYNEQFF. The CDR3 nucleotides read TGCAGTGCTAGTTGGCCAGGGAGATACAATGAGCAGTTCTTC. The V and J genes are TRBV20-1 and TRBJ2-1, with D tentatively TRBD1 or TRBD2 (5 bases each). The V end was cut by 3 bases, the J end by 4 bases, with 13 bases between. CDR1 and CDR2 (germline): DFQATT, SNEGSKA (reference sequence). The CDR3 spans 14 residues.

This sequence joins TRBV25-1 and TRBJ1-4; no clear D gene. The ends were cut back, 2 bases at V and 0 bases at J, with 4 bases in the middle. The CDR3 spans 14 residues. Germline CDR1 is MGHDK and CDR2 is SYGVNS. The CDR3 loop is CASSEGTTNEKLFF. DNA for the CDR3: TGTGCCAGCAGTGAAGGGACAACTAATGAAAAACTGTTTTTT. Full variable domain (rest looked up from reference TRBV25-1 and TRBJ1-4): EADIYQTPRYLVIGTGKKITLECSQTMGHDKMYWYQQDPGMELHLIHYSYGVNSTEKGDLSSESTVSRIRTEHFPLTLESARPSHTSQYLCASSEGTTNEKLFFGSGTQLSVL.

V and J are TRBV29-1 and TRBJ1-2; D not certain. V was cut by 4 bases and J by 3 bases, with 9 bases left in between. Per germline, CDR1 SQVTM and CDR2 ANQGSEA. The CDR3 length is 12 residues. The CDR3 protein is CSVVSRDYGYTF. DNA for the CDR3: TGCAGCGTTGTAAGTAGGGACTATGGCTACACCTTC.

The chain is built from TRBV6-1 and TRBJ1-5, with TRBD1 matching over 7 bases. CDR3 size: 14 residues. Unmatched junction bases numbered 5, after V lost 3 bases and J lost 6 bases. CDR1 and CDR2 (germline): MNHNS, SASEGT. CDR3 nucleotides: TGTGCCAGCAGTGATCCGGGACAGCGTCAGCCCCAGCATTTT. The encoded protein is CASSDPGQRQPQHF.

This clonotype was counted between two and nine times. The chain joins TRBV29-1 to TRBJ2-5, with 10 nucleotides matching TRBD1. V lost 6 bases, J lost 4 bases, and 8 bases stayed unmatched. CDR1 is SQVTM, CDR2 ANQGSEA, per germline. The CDR3 totals 14 residues. CDR3: CSVTGTGVLETQYF. In nucleotides, the CDR3 is TGCAGCGTGACCGGGACAGGGGTGTTAGAGACCCAGTACTTC.

This clonotype was observed a few times. The chain carries TRBV20-1 and TRBJ2-3, with a weak D call TRBD2 (5 bases). With 5 bases removed from V and 10 bases from J, the gap between germline ends came to 16 bases. This CDR3 contains 12 residues. The germline CDR1 and CDR2 sequences are DFQATT and SNEGSKA (reference sequence). The CDR3, as DNA: TGCAGTGCTTCTAGCCCTCCCGGGGCGCAGTATTTT. Residues: CSASSPPGAQYF.

A few counts support this clonotype. This sequence joins TRBV6-1 and TRBJ1-4; 9 positions agree with TRBD1. V trimming: 5 bases; J trimming: 6 bases; junction bases outside the gene matches: 7. This CDR3 contains 15 residues. Germline assignment: CDR1 MNHNS and CDR2 SASEGT. The CDR3 nucleotides are TGTGCCAGCAGTCCCTACAGGGGGCGGTATGAAAAACTGTTTTTT. This encodes CASSPYRGRYEKLFF.

This clonotype was recorded a few times. The V gene is TRBV27, the J gene TRBJ2-5, with 9 bases that match TRBD1. The V and J ends lost 5 bases and 4 bases, in that order; junction bases with no gene match: 8. The CDR3 runs to 15 residues. CDR1 is MNHEY, CDR2 SMNVEV, per germline (reference sequence). Written as DNA, the CDR3 is TGTGCCAGCAGTCCGGGACAGGGAGGACGAGAGACCCAGTACTTC. It is translated as CASSPGQGGRETQYF.

The chain has TRBV7-3 and TRBJ2-1; D unresolved. CDR3 length equals 13 residues. The V gene lost 1 base and the J gene lost 5 bases, with 6 bases spanning the gap. Germline loops: CDR1 SGHTA, CDR2 FQGTGA. The CDR3 spells CASSLSSHNEQFF. In DNA, the CDR3 is TGTGCCAGCAGCTTAAGCAGCCACAATGAGCAGTTCTTC.

The chain links TRBV27 to TRBJ2-3, with D perhaps being TRBD1 or TRBD2 (8 bases each). This CDR3 region has 15 residues. Germline lookup yields CDR1 MNHEY and CDR2 SMNVEV (reference sequence). The germline V and J ends were trimmed by 6 bases and 10 bases, with 23 bases remaining between them. The CDR3 DNA reads as TGTGCCAGCAGCCCCAGGGGACAGGTGCGGGGGGCGCAGTATTTT. Its translation: CASSPRGQVRGAQYF.

This sequence joins TRBV7-6 and TRBJ2-4; D is ambiguous. V shed 4 bases and J shed 7 bases, with 11 bases lying between them. CDR3 length: 13 amino acids. CDR1 and CDR2 (germline): SGHVS, FNYEAQ. The CDR3 nucleotides read TGTGCCAGCAGCTCCGGACCTGATAACATTCAGTACTTC. It is translated as CASSSGPDNIQYF.

The chain has TRBV30 and TRBJ2-3; D might be TRBD1 (5 bases). V gave up 7 bases and J gave up 2 bases, with 19 bases separating them. Germline CDR1 GTSNPN, CDR2 SVGIG (reference sequence). This CDR3 is 15 amino acids long. The CDR3 DNA reads TGTGCCTTAAGACAGAATTCTTACTCCACAGATACGCAGTATTTT. Protein product: CALRQNSYSTDTQYF.

This clonotype was seen a handful of times. The V gene is TRBV27, the J gene TRBJ1-2; 8 bases are shared with TRBD1. V shed 4 bases and J 4 bases; nucleotides not matched to a gene: 8. This CDR3 region has 15 residues. Germline V gene lookup returns CDR1 MNHEY and CDR2 SMNVEV (reference sequence). CDR3 in DNA: TGTGCCAGCAGTTGGGGGGGACAGGAACTCTATGGCTACACCTTC. As protein: CASSWGGQELYGYTF.